This T cell receptor (beta chain) emerged from a study of T cells expressing NK-cell markers. General study findings and limits: Dominant NKG2C+ clonotypes accounted for about 1.0-8% of CD8+ T cells in about six donors.

About this clonotype: Its antigen is not known.

Researchers built TCR beta cDNA using 5'RACE template switching with UMIs. TCRdb re-called the 5' RACE reads and gives one entry per CDR3 protein, without DNA. This sample lists 300,000 to 450,000 distinct CDR3 sequences; its ten largest clones have 4% to 6.5%. Sequences were obtained from blood T cells: a sorted CD56 or NKG2C T cell subset, CD4+ or CD8+ T cells, or bulk PBMC T cells (not recorded which). The receptor was derived from a man aged 18 to 69 in good health.

The CDR3 region is CASSTRTGTNTGELFF. This sequence joins TRBV27 and TRBJ2-2; TCRdb's D call, TRBD1, is unchecked because there is no DNA. Germline V gene lookup returns CDR1 MNHEY and CDR2 SMNVEV (reference sequence). The length of the CDR3 is 16 residues.